These T cell receptor beta chains were read from a single sample in a study of graft-versus-host responses after intestinal transplantation. This table comes from immunoSEQ multiplex PCR, and its TCRdb copy is limited to in-frame clones, with some not included. The sample includes about 40,000 clones, roughly 90% of them seen just once. Sequenced here: PBMCs, sampled approximately 270 days after transplant. Every receptor here comes from a human patient who received an intestinal transplant, so some T cells may come from the graft donor. Both conserved end residues are part of each CDR3. Each record gives: J gene, D gene, V gene, clone size, CDR3 protein, CDR3 DNA. A D gene is named only where the DNA matches it firmly. The size field is filled for only some rows; it gives once, few, many or a size class.

TRBJ2-7,TRBD2,TRBV13,NA,CASSYRERLERGPTYEQYF,TGTGCCAGCAGCTATAGGGAAAGGCTCGAGCGGGGGCCGACCTACGAGCAGTACTTC
TRBJ1-3,NA,TRBV6-4,NA,CASSEVNREGNTIYF,TGTGCCAGCAGTGAAGTTAATAGGGAAGGAAACACCATATATTTT
TRBJ1-1,TRBD1,TRBV14,once,CASRQVTGPLNTEAFF,TGTGCCAGCAGACAAGTGACAGGGCCCCTGAACACTGAAGCTTTCTTT
TRBJ1-5,NA,TRBV7-5,NA,CVRSVPCCRDKPYSNQPQHF,TGTGTCAGAAGCGTGCCATGTTGTCGGGACAAGCCCTATAGCAATCAGCCCCAGCATTTT
TRBJ2-5,NA,TRBV7-9,NA,CASSLVTVKETQYF,TGTGCCAGCAGCTTAGTGACCGTAAAAGAGACCCAGTACTTC
TRBJ2-2,NA,TRBV7-9,NA,CAWVWDTGELFF,TGTGCCTGGGTTTGGGACACCGGGGAGCTGTTTTTT
TRBJ1-2,TRBD1,TRBV9,NA,CASSPNPGGNYGYTF,TGTGCCAGCAGTCCTAATCCAGGGGGCAACTATGGCTACACCTTC
TRBJ2-7,TRBD1,TRBV7-9,once,CASSDGQGDLWEQYF,TGTGCCAGCAGCGACGGACAGGGTGATTTGTGGGAGCAGTACTTC
TRBJ2-7,NA,TRBV5-6,NA,CASRLRGPSYEQYF,TGTGCCAGCAGATTGCGGGGGCCCTCCTACGAGCAGTACTTC
TRBJ1-6,NA,TRBV25-1,NA,CASRRGDGSPLHF,TGTGCCAGCCGACGAGGGGACGGTTCACCCCTCCACTTT
TRBJ2-3,TRBD2,TRBV27,NA,CASGPLGGGYTDTQYF,TGTGCCAGCGGCCCTTTAGGCGGGGGGTACACAGATACGCAGTATTTT
TRBJ2-3,NA,TRBV13,NA,CASSGSRDGDATDTQYF,TGTGCCAGCAGCGGCTCCAGGGATGGGGACGCTACAGATACGCAGTATTTT
TRBJ1-5,NA,TRBV11-3,NA,CASSLDSNQPQHF,TGTGCCAGCAGCTTAGACAGCAATCAGCCCCAGCATTTT
TRBJ2-7,NA,TRBV6-6,NA,CASSSTRNYEQYF,TGTGCCAGCAGCTCTACTAGAAACTACGAGCAGTACTTC
TRBJ1-2,NA,TRBV6-6,NA,CASSSPSRGYGYTF,TGTGCCAGCAGCTCACCCTCGAGGGGCTATGGCTACACCTTC
TRBJ2-6,NA,TRBV5-4,NA,CASSLLLSGANVLTF,TGTGCCAGCAGCTTATTGCTATCTGGGGCCAACGTCCTGACTTTC
TRBJ2-1,NA,TRBV21-1,NA,CASSNLAGAMKVQFF,TGTGCCAGCAGCAACCTAGCCGGGGCCATGAAGGTGCAGTTCTTC
TRBJ2-2,TRBD1,TRBV5-4,NA,CASSYGTGRTGELFF,TGTGCCAGCAGCTACGGGACAGGGCGGACCGGGGAGCTGTTTTTT
TRBJ2-3,NA,TRBV5-6,NA,CASSLVGDTQYF,TGTGCCAGCAGCTTGGTAGGGGATACGCAGTATTTT
TRBJ1-4,NA,TRBV5-1,NA,CASKDYGTNDDKLFF,TGCGCCAGCAAAGATTACGGGACAAATGACGACAAACTGTTTTTT
TRBJ2-2,NA,TRBV5-1,NA,CASSLAPGPNTGELFF,TGCGCCAGCAGCTTGGCACCGGGACCAAACACCGGGGAGCTGTTTTTT
TRBJ1-1,NA,TRBV2,NA,CASFMVINTEAFF,TGTGCCAGCTTTATGGTTATTAACACTGAAGCTTTCTTT
TRBJ1-4,TRBD1,TRBV7-8,NA,CASSRDRGEKLFF,TGTGCCAGCAGTCGGGACAGGGGTGAAAAACTGTTTTTT
TRBJ1-1,NA,TRBV18,NA,CASSPQENTEAFF,TGTGCCAGCTCACCACAGGAAAACACTGAAGCTTTCTTT
TRBJ2-7,TRBD1,TRBV5-4,NA,CASSQRQGKEQYF,TGTGCCAGCAGCCAAAGACAGGGTAAAGAGCAGTACTTC
TRBJ1-2,NA,TRBV27,NA,CASRDQGNYGYTF,TGTGCCAGCAGGGATCAGGGCAACTATGGCTACACCTTC
TRBJ1-1,NA,TRBV5-1,once,CASSQAEGNTEAFF,TGCGCCAGCAGCCAGGCAGAAGGGAACACTGAAGCTTTCTTT
TRBJ2-3,NA,TRBV11-3,NA,CASSFQPSTDTQYF,TGTGCCAGCAGCTTCCAACCTAGCACAGATACGCAGTATTTT
TRBJ2-5,TRBD2,TRBV7-6,NA,CASSPGPKGRGGQETQYF,TGTGCCAGCAGCCCAGGTCCCAAGGGGCGGGGGGGTCAAGAGACCCAGTACTTC
TRBJ2-5,NA,TRBV5-1,NA,CASSFQETQYF,TGCGCCAGCAGCTTCCAAGAGACCCAGTACTTC
TRBJ1-2,TRBD1,TRBV6-5,NA,CASSSGGADYGYTF,TGTGCCAGCAGTTCAGGGGGCGCTGACTATGGCTACACCTTC
TRBJ2-3,NA,TRBV9,NA,CASRPGAGGLTDTQYF,TGTGCCAGCAGGCCGGGAGCCGGCGGGCTCACAGATACGCAGTATTTT
TRBJ1-1,NA,TRBV18,NA,CASSPQGGWTEAFF,TGTGCCAGCTCACCACAGGGGGGTTGGACTGAAGCTTTCTTT
TRBJ2-5,TRBD1,TRBV5-1,NA,CASSSSRDSLETQYF,TGCGCCAGCAGCTCTTCCCGGGACAGCCTAGAGACCCAGTACTTC
TRBJ2-2,TRBD1,TRBV27,NA,CASSYRGPNTGELFF,TGTGCCAGCAGCTACAGGGGGCCGAACACCGGGGAGCTGTTTTTT
TRBJ1-1,NA,TRBV7-8,NA,CASSSDGTRSAEAFF,TGTGCCAGCAGCTCGGACGGGACCCGGTCGGCTGAAGCTTTCTTT
TRBJ2-1,TRBD2,TRBV5-1,medium-sized,CASSKAGGLDEQFF,TGCGCCAGCAGTAAAGCGGGGGGGCTCGATGAGCAGTTCTTC
TRBJ2-1,NA,TRBV27,NA,CASSSIISDSDEQFF,TGTGCCAGCAGTTCCATCATCTCAGACAGTGATGAGCAGTTCTTC
TRBJ1-1,TRBD1,TRBV6-5,NA,CASSYSLGQLNTEAFF,TGTGCCAGCAGTTACTCATTGGGACAGCTGAACACTGAAGCTTTCTTT
TRBJ2-7,TRBD1,TRBV5-1,NA,CASSWTGENEQYF,TGCGCCAGCAGCTGGACAGGGGAAAACGAGCAGTACTTC
TRBJ1-3,TRBD1,TRBV5-4,NA,CASSLGGDRAGNTIYF,TGTGCCAGCAGCTTGGGCGGGGACAGGGCTGGAAACACCATATATTTT
TRBJ1-2,NA,TRBV4-1,once,CASSPSRATIYGYTF,TGCGCCAGCAGCCCCTCGAGGGCTACAATCTATGGCTACACCTTC
TRBJ2-1,NA,TRBV7-9,NA,CASSGRGAYNEQFF,TGTGCCAGCAGCGGACGGGGAGCTTACAATGAGCAGTTCTTC
TRBJ2-7,NA,TRBV6-1,NA,CVSSSGTREQYF,TGTGTCAGCAGTTCCGGGACGAGGGAGCAGTACTTC
TRBJ1-6,NA,TRBV13,NA,CASSLGSSHNSPLHF,TGTGCCAGCAGCTTAGGGAGCAGCCATAATTCACCCCTCCACTTT
TRBJ1-2,TRBD1,TRBV5-1,NA,CASSLLRFRTGPNYSYTF,TGCGCCAGCAGCTTGTTAAGGTTTCGGACAGGGCCAAACTATAGCTACACCTTC
TRBJ2-3,NA,TRBV19,NA,CASTARARTDTQYF,TGTGCCAGTACCGCAAGGGCACGCACAGATACGCAGTATTTT
TRBJ2-7,NA,TRBV7-3,NA,CASSCPGGEGYEQYF,TGTGCCAGCAGCTGTCCCGGGGGCGAGGGCTACGAGCAGTACTTC
TRBJ1-1,TRBD1,TRBV19,NA,CASSMSTGFTEAFF,TGTGCCAGTAGTATGTCGACAGGGTTCACTGAAGCTTTCTTT
TRBJ2-1,NA,TRBV30,once,CAWSLGGPYNEQFF,TGTGCCTGGAGTCTGGGAGGTCCCTACAATGAGCAGTTCTTC
TRBJ2-7,TRBD1,TRBV12-5,NA,CASGLADNRGLTYEQYF,TGTGCTAGTGGTTTGGCCGATAACAGGGGGTTAACCTACGAGCAGTACTTC
TRBJ1-5,NA,TRBV6-5,NA,CASRGPNQPQHF,TGTGCCAGCAGGGGTCCCAATCAGCCCCAGCATTTT
TRBJ2-1,TRBD2,TRBV5-6,NA,CASSLPTSSEQFF,TGTGCCAGCAGCCTTCCGACTAGCAGTGAGCAGTTCTTC
TRBJ1-4,NA,TRBV4-1,once,CASSLLVGGEKLFF,TGCGCCAGCAGCCTCCTGGTCGGGGGTGAAAAACTGTTTTTT
TRBJ2-3,NA,TRBV18,NA,CASSPAGPSTDTQYF,TGTGCCAGCTCACCAGCTGGACCCAGCACAGATACGCAGTATTTT
TRBJ2-5,TRBD2,TRBV5-1,NA,CASSLFGASGTRETQYF,TGCGCCAGCAGCTTGTTCGGGGCTAGCGGAACGAGGGAGACCCAGTACTTC
TRBJ1-2,NA,TRBV28,NA,CASSLYQLANYGYTF,TGTGCCAGCAGTTTGTATCAGCTAGCTAACTATGGCTACACCTTC
TRBJ1-5,NA,TRBV9,NA,CASSVDPRGKSNQPQHF,TGTGCCAGCAGCGTAGACCCCCGGGGGAAAAGCAATCAGCCCCAGCATTTT
TRBJ2-7,NA,TRBV19,few,CASSLGLNYEQYF,TGTGCCAGTAGTCTCGGACTTAACTACGAGCAGTACTTC
TRBJ2-7,NA,TRBV6-6,NA,CASSYGSLSYEQYF,TGTGCCAGCAGTTACGGGTCACTCTCCTACGAGCAGTACTTC